This T cell receptor (beta chain) is drawn from a study of control samples from healthy donors and cancer patients. With 7 bases removed from V and 5 bases from J, the gap between germline ends came to 20 bases. There are 15 residues in the CDR3. Germline assignment: CDR1 MGHDK and CDR2 SYGVNS. Assay used: immunoSEQ multiplex PCR; TCRdb lists only in-frame clones, some missing. The sample has some 82,000 clones; approximately 89% are singletons. V usage is TRBV25-1 and J usage is TRBJ1-1; no firm D call. The sequencing sample was made of blood. This receptor was identified in a man in his fifties or sixties in good health. The CDR3: CASTTPTEGGTEAFF. The CDR3 nucleotides are TGTGCCAGCACTACTCCAACGGAGGGAGGTACTGAAGCTTTCTTT.